Listed here are 18 T cell receptor beta chains from one sample, sequenced in a study of blood T cell repertoires in COVID-19. Sequenced by immunoSEQ multiplex PCR; TCRdb stores in-frame clones only, minus some. The sample includes roughly 100,000 clones, around four fifths of them seen just once. Sequenced material: peripheral blood. These receptors originate from a man aged 55-75 years with acute or convalescent COVID-19.

The CDR3 here is CASSQVRAGVEGANVLTF. In nucleotides, the CDR3 is TGCGCCAGCAGCCAAGTTCGGGCAGGGGTCGAAGGGGCCAACGTCCTGACTTTC. The chain employs TRBV4-1 and TRBJ2-6, with a weak D call TRBD1 (6 bases). The CDR3 covers 18 residues. V was shortened by 1 base and J by 4 bases, with 17 bases between the two germline ends. From germline, CDR1 is MGHRA and CDR2 YSYEKL.

The chain combines TRBV6-1 with TRBJ2-7; D gene unclear. Germline V gene sequence: CDR1 MNHNS, CDR2 SASEGT. Trimming took 3 bases from V and 4 from J, leaving 4 bases between them. The CDR3 consists of 11 residues. CDR3 in DNA: TGTGCCAGCAGTGACAGTTACGAGCAGTACTTC. It is translated as CASSDSYEQYF.

This chain joins TRBV7-2 and TRBJ2-5; D may be TRBD1 (7 bases). This CDR3 contains 14 residues. V lost 5 bases, J lost 4 bases, and 14 bases lay in between. Germline values: CDR1 SGHTA, CDR2 FQGNSA. CDR3 in amino acids: CASSQQGGSETQYF. For the CDR3, the DNA is TGTGCCAGCAGCCAGCAGGGGGGTTCAGAGACCCAGTACTTC.

The chain combines TRBV6-5 with TRBJ1-2; 10 bases are a match to TRBD1. The CDR3 runs 14 residues. V gave up 6 bases and J gave up 5 bases; unmatched junction bases: 6. Germline V gives CDR1 MNHEY, CDR2 SVGAGI. Written as DNA, the CDR3 is TGTGCCAGCAGCCCCGGGACAGGGGCTTATGGCTACACCTTC. Translating it yields CASSPGTGAYGYTF.

This chain joins TRBV28 and TRBJ1-2; 7 bases align to TRBD1. The CDR3 is made up of 15 amino acids. Unmatched junction bases numbered 13, after V lost 4 bases and J lost 8 bases. Germline V lookup: CDR1 MDHEN, CDR2 SYDVKM. The CDR3 bases are TGTGCCAGCAGTTCAACAGGGGTCTTGTTCTACGGCTACACCTTC. As protein: CASSSTGVLFYGYTF.

V is TRBV4-3 and J is TRBJ1-2; D is unresolved. The V end lost 4 bases, the J end lost 5 bases, and 11 bases lay between the germline ends. CDR1 and CDR2 from the germline V gene are LGHNA and YSLEER. The length of the CDR3 is 13 residues. The CDR3 region is CASSPSDSYGYTF. The CDR3 DNA follows: TGCGCCAGCAGCCCGTCGGACTCTTATGGCTACACCTTC.

The chain employs TRBV10-3 and TRBJ2-3, with TRBD2 identical over 15 bases. The germline V gene encodes CDR1 ENHRY and CDR2 SYGVKD. The length of the CDR3 is 18 residues. J lost 4 bases, V lost 6 bases, and 11 bases had no gene match. The DNA of the CDR3 is TGTGCCATCAGCAAAATGCCCGGGACTAGCGGGAGGTCAGATACGCAGTATTTT. Its translation is CAISKMPGTSGRSDTQYF.

This chain links TRBV19 with TRBJ2-2, with 7 bases matching TRBD1. V lost 6 bases to trimming and J lost 7 bases; unmatched junction nucleotides: 5. This CDR3 is built from 13 residues. Per germline, CDR1 LNHDA and CDR2 SQIVND (reference sequence). In nucleotides, the CDR3 is TGTGCCAGTAGCACGACAGGGTACGGGGAGCTGTTTTTT. Translating gives CASSTTGYGELFF. Drawing the rest from reference TRBV19 and TRBJ2-2, the complete variable domain is DGGITQSPKYLFRKEGQNVTLSCEQNLNHDAMYWYRQDPGQGLRLIYYSQIVNDFQKGDIAEGYSVSREKKESFPLTVTSAQKNPTAFYLCASSTTGYGELFFGEGSRLTVL.

The rearrangement links TRBV14 to TRBJ2-5; 8 nucleotides match TRBD1. The trim removed 5 bases at V and 5 bases at J, leaving 4 bases unmatched. Germline CDR1 SGHDN, CDR2 FVKESK. The CDR3 has 13 residues. CDR3 loop: CASSGTGGETQYF. The CDR3 nucleotides read TGTGCCAGCAGCGGGACAGGCGGGGAGACCCAGTACTTC. Using reference TRBV14 and TRBJ2-5 for the parts outside the CDR3, the full variable domain is EAGVTQFPSHSVIEKGQTVTLRCDPISGHDNLYWYRRVMGKEIKFLLHFVKESKQDESGMPNNRFLAERTGGTYSTLKVQPAELEDSGVYFCASSGTGGETQYFGPGTRLLVL.

The rearrangement joins TRBV7-8 to TRBJ2-7, with 8 bases fitting TRBD2. After removal of 5 bases from V and 4 bases from J, the junction contained 7 bases not matched to a gene. The CDR3 runs 14 residues. CDR1 is SGHVS and CDR2 is FQNEAQ in the germline V gene. The CDR3, as DNA: TGTGCCAGCAGCGTTAAGCGGGAGCGGTACGAGCAGTACTTC. It is translated as CASSVKRERYEQYF.

The J gene is TRBJ1-2, the V gene TRBV10-3, with TRBD1 as a possible D gene (5 bases). Germline assignment: CDR1 ENHRY and CDR2 SYGVKD. V lost 6 bases to trimming and J lost 4 bases, with 15 bases between them. This CDR3 comprises 14 residues. The CDR3 reads CAIRQEQVSYGYTF. The CDR3 nucleotides read TGTGCCATCAGACAGGAACAGGTCTCCTATGGCTACACCTTC.

The chain is built from TRBV9 and TRBJ2-7; 7 nucleotides match TRBD1. This CDR3 spans 17 amino acids. Per germline, CDR1 SGDLS and CDR2 YYNGEE. V trimming: 2 bases; J trimming: 2 bases; junction bases outside the gene matches: 13. This CDR3 reads CASSVTGTALNPYEQYF. CDR3 nucleotide sequence: TGTGCCAGCAGCGTGACTGGGACAGCCCTGAATCCCTACGAGCAGTACTTC.

The chain joins TRBV27 to TRBJ2-7; D is unclear. The CDR3 contains 12 residues. Germline V gene sequence: CDR1 MNHEY, CDR2 SMNVEV (reference sequence). V was pared by 2 bases and J by 4 bases, with 6 bases between. CDR3 sequence (DNA): TGTGCCAGCAGTTTACCCTCGTACGAGCAGTACTTC. This encodes CASSLPSYEQYF.

The CDR3 nucleotides are TGCAGCGTCCGGGAACAGAACTATGGCTACACCTTC. Its translation is CSVREQNYGYTF. The chain has TRBV29-1 and TRBJ1-2, with D uncertain. CDR1 and CDR2 (germline): SQVTM, ANQGSEA. Trimming cost V 6 bases and J 2 bases, with 10 bases left between them. The CDR3 totals 12 residues. The complete variable domain, with remaining parts taken from reference TRBV29-1 and TRBJ1-2, reads SAVISQKPSRDICQRGTSLTIQCQVDSQVTMMFWYRQQPGQSLTLIATANQGSEATYESGFVIDKFPISRPNLTFSTLTVSNMSPEDSSIYLCSVREQNYGYTFGSGTRLTVV.

Only a few counts were recorded for this clone. The J gene is TRBJ1-1, the V gene TRBV18; a possible D gene is TRBD1 (6 bases). The germline V gene encodes CDR1 KGHSH and CDR2 LQKENI. The CDR3 loop spans 16 amino acids. Trimming cost V 6 bases and J 0 bases, with 17 bases left between them. The CDR3 here is CASSPGATGLNTEAFF. CDR3 DNA sequence: TGTGCCAGCTCCCCCGGGGCGACAGGCCTGAACACTGAAGCTTTCTTT.

The rearrangement links TRBV4-2 to TRBJ2-2, with D perhaps matching TRBD2 (6 bases). The CDR3 totals 17 residues. Germline CDR1 is LGHNA and CDR2 is YNFKEQ. Trimming took off 8 bases at V and 8 bases at J, with 27 bases between the two ends. The DNA for the CDR3 is TGTGCCAGCTCCCTGAATACGCGGGAACTGCTCCGGGGGGAGCTGTTTTTT. Residues: CASSLNTRELLRGELFF.

J is TRBJ1-2 and V is TRBV6-1, with TRBD1 as a possible D gene (6 bases). V was trimmed by 2 bases and J by 4 bases, leaving 14 bases between them. The length of the CDR3 is 15 residues. CDR1 is MNHNS and CDR2 is SASEGT in the germline V gene. The CDR3 loop reads CASSERGGLGYGYTF. The CDR3 DNA follows: TGTGCCAGCAGTGAAAGGGGGGGGCTGGGCTATGGCTACACCTTC.

This chain joins TRBV20-1 and TRBJ1-5; TRBD1 is a possible D gene (6 bases). Germline CDR1 reads DFQATT; CDR2 reads SNEGSKA (reference sequence). V gave up 3 bases and J gave up 2 bases, with 11 bases separating them. The CDR3 contains 14 residues. The DNA of the CDR3 is TGCAGTGCTAGTCACAGGGTGGGCAATCAGCCCCAGCATTTT. As protein: CSASHRVGNQPQHF.